The sequence of this T cell receptor (beta chain) was determined in a study of technical replicates of blood from several donors. Germline loops: CDR1 LNHDA, CDR2 SQIVND (reference sequence). CDR3 length: 14 residues. V shed 6 bases and J 4 bases; nucleotides not matched to a gene: 4. Data came from immunoSEQ multiplex PCR; TCRdb stores just in-frame clones and leaves some out. The sample includes 70,000 to 95,000 clones, approximately 94% seen only once; the top ten take about 0.25%. The J gene is TRBJ1-1, the V gene TRBV19, with 11 bases fitting TRBD1. Material: T cells isolated from PBMCs. This clonotype was obtained from a human donor in good health. CDR3 coding DNA: TGTGCCAGTAGAAGGGACAGGGGGGCCACTGAAGCTTTCTTT. It translates to CASRRDRGATEAFF.